Following are 28 T cell receptor beta chains from one sample sequenced in a study of blood T cell repertoires in COVID-19. Method: immunoSEQ multiplex PCR; TCRdb's copy keeps in-frame clones and lacks some. The repertoire holds under 200,000 clones, 70% to 90% seen once, with under 6.5% in the top ten. Sequencing was performed on peripheral blood. These receptors were taken from a man aged 35-49 years with active or convalescent COVID-19.

In this sample, this clone turned up once. The chain is built from TRBV21-1 and TRBJ2-5; TRBD2, the D gene given by the table, was not confirmed from the DNA. TRBV21-1 is listed as a pseudogene. CDR3 length: 16 amino acids. CDR3 region: CASSNLRLIYQETQYF. The CDR3 DNA follows: TGTGCCAGCAGCAATTTAAGACTCATTTACCAAGAGACCCAGTACTTC.

This sequence joins TRBV7-9 and TRBJ1-2; TRBD1 aligns across 10 bases. J lost 8 bases, V lost 4 bases, and 4 bases had no gene match. The CDR3 length is 13 residues. The germline V gene has CDR1 SEHNR and CDR2 FQNEAQ (reference sequence). This CDR3 is CASSYDRGQGYTF. DNA of the CDR3: TGTGCCAGCAGCTACGACAGGGGGCAAGGCTACACCTTC.

The chain is built from TRBV11-3 and TRBJ1-3, with D uncertain. Trimming removed 7 bases from V and 4 bases from J, with 11 bases in between. There are 13 residues in the CDR3. Germline V gene sequence: CDR1 SGHNT, CDR2 YENEEA. CDR3 protein: CASTYTEGNTIYF. The CDR3 DNA is TGTGCCAGCACCTACACGGAGGGAAACACCATATATTTT.

The genes are TRBV5-6 and TRBJ1-1; the D is unclear. Germline lookup yields CDR1 SGHDT and CDR2 YYEEEE. This CDR3 has 13 residues. Trimming took 4 bases from V and 1 from J, leaving 8 bases between them. The CDR3 spells CASSQNRNTEAFF. CDR3 sequence (DNA): TGTGCCAGCAGCCAGAACAGGAACACTGAAGCTTTCTTT.

This chain uses TRBV30 with TRBJ2-7; 8 nucleotides line up with TRBD2. CDR1 and CDR2 (germline): GTSNPN, SVGIG (reference sequence). V shed 2 bases, J shed 7 bases, and the junction held 7 bases outside the gene matches. The CDR3 is made up of 13 amino acids. CDR3 nucleotides: TGTGCCTGGAGTTTCAGCGGGAGTGGGGAGCAGTACTTC. Translation gives CAWSFSGSGEQYF.

The chain has TRBV19 and TRBJ1-5, with TRBD1 as a possible D gene (6 bases). CDR1 LNHDA and CDR2 SQIVND come from the germline V gene (reference sequence). Trimming shortened V by 4 bases and J by 6 bases, and 16 bases separated the two germline ends. There are 15 residues in the CDR3. The CDR3 is CASSTPGGGGQPQHF. CDR3 in DNA: TGTGCCAGTAGTACCCCGGGAGGGGGTGGTCAGCCCCAGCATTTT. The whole variable domain, remainder taken from reference TRBV19 and TRBJ1-5, is DGGITQSPKYLFRKEGQNVTLSCEQNLNHDAMYWYRQDPGQGLRLIYYSQIVNDFQKGDIAEGYSVSREKKESFPLTVTSAQKNPTAFYLCASSTPGGGGQPQHFGDGTRLSIL.

Notes on this clone: An end of the junction differs from the germline gene, which may be a read error. The chain uses TRBV19 and TRBJ2-1; possible D gene TRBD2, 6 bases. The CDR3 loop spans 13 amino acids. In germline, CDR1 is LNHDA, CDR2 SQIVND (reference sequence). In DNA form, the CDR3 reads TGTGCGAGTACGGCTAGCGCTCGGGGTGAGCAGTTCTTC. Translating it yields CASTASARGEQFF. The variable domain in full, completed from reference TRBV19 and TRBJ2-1, reads DGGITQSPKYLFRKEGQNVTLSCEQNLNHDAMYWYRQDPGQGLRLIYYSQIVNDFQKGDIAEGYSVSREKKESFPLTVTSAQKNPTAFYLCASTASARGEQFFGPGTRLTVL.

The V call is TRBV19, the J call TRBJ2-5; 8 bases match TRBD2. V was pared by 1 base and J by 4 bases, with 5 bases of the junction left unmatched. In germline, CDR1 is LNHDA, CDR2 SQIVND (reference sequence). The length of the CDR3 is 15 residues. CDR3 loop: CASSIGAGVVETQYF. The CDR3 nucleotides are TGTGCCAGTAGTATAGGAGCGGGAGTGGTAGAGACCCAGTACTTC.

The CDR3 spells CASSLLGQANTEAFF. The CDR3 bases are TGTGCCAGCAGCTTATTGGGACAGGCTAACACTGAAGCTTTCTTT. The rearrangement joins TRBV7-2 to TRBJ1-1; the match to TRBD1 covers 8 bases. The CDR3 loop spans 15 amino acids. With V trimmed by 2 bases and J by 2 bases, 4 bases remained unmatched. The germline gives CDR1 SGHTA, CDR2 FQGNSA.

As to this clone: Other DNA sequences in this sample translate to the same CDR3. V gene TRBV27 combines with J gene TRBJ1-2, with D tentatively TRBD1 (5 bases). The germline V gene encodes CDR1 MNHEY and CDR2 SMNVEV (reference sequence). This CDR3 region has 13 residues. V was pared by 3 bases and J by 2 bases, with 7 bases between. CDR3 DNA: TGTGCCAGCAGTTTTTCAGGGAACTATGGCTACACCTTC. Translating gives CASSFSGNYGYTF.

The chain is built from TRBV4-1 and TRBJ2-1, with 10 bases matching TRBD2. The CDR3 covers 16 residues. J lost 3 bases, V lost 1 base, and 3 bases had no gene match. Germline values: CDR1 MGHRA, CDR2 YSYEKL. This CDR3 is CASSQVASGSYNEQFF. The CDR3 DNA reads as TGCGCCAGCAGCCAAGTAGCTAGCGGGAGCTACAATGAGCAGTTCTTC.

J is TRBJ1-1 and V is TRBV5-1; tentative D call: TRBD1 (6 bases). V lost 0 bases, J lost 1 base, and 10 bases lay in between. CDR3 length: 15 amino acids. The germline CDR1 and CDR2 sequences are SGHRS and YFSETQ. The CDR3 sequence: CASSLAQGTNTEAFF. CDR3 bases: TGCGCCAGCAGCTTGGCCCAGGGGACGAACACTGAAGCTTTCTTT.

This clone was counted ten times or more. This CDR3 is CASREGQGAAYGYTF. The CDR3 DNA reads TGTGCCAGCAGGGAGGGACAGGGGGCAGCCTATGGCTACACCTTC. This sequence joins TRBV5-4 and TRBJ1-2; 12 nucleotides line up with TRBD1. Germline V CDR1 and CDR2: SGHNT, YYREEE (reference sequence). The CDR3 spans 15 residues. The V segment lost 5 bases and the J segment 4 bases; nucleotides outside the gene matches: 6.

This rearrangement joins TRBV18 to TRBJ2-5; the match to TRBD1 covers 9 bases. The junction had 4 bases not matched to a gene; V was cut back by 4 bases and J by 4 bases. Germline V gene data show CDR1 as KGHSH and CDR2 as LQKENI. The CDR3 is 14 residues long. The CDR3, as DNA: TGTGCCAGCTCACTAACAGGGGGCCGAGAGACCCAGTACTTC. This encodes CASSLTGGRETQYF.

This clone was observed a handful of times. J is TRBJ2-1 and V is TRBV5-1, with TRBD1 as a possible D gene (6 bases). Per germline, CDR1 SGHRS and CDR2 YFSETQ. The CDR3 spans 15 residues. Trimming took 4 bases from V and 4 from J, leaving 15 bases between them. The CDR3: CASSKPDRNYNEQFF. CDR3 coding DNA: TGCGCCAGCAGCAAACCGGACAGAAATTACAATGAGCAGTTCTTC.

This clone was observed a handful of times. This chain uses TRBV21-1 with TRBJ2-2; whether TRBD1, the table's D call, matches the DNA was not checked. TRBV21-1 is a documented pseudogene. This CDR3 contains 19 residues. Here the CDR3 DNA reads TGTGCCAGCAGCAAAGTACGTCCACACAGGGGCGGTTCGGCCGGGGAGCTGTTTTTT. This translates into CASSKVRPHRGGSAGELFF.

This clone has more than one count but fewer than ten. V usage is TRBV4-2 and J usage is TRBJ2-2; 7 positions match TRBD1. Germline assignment: CDR1 LGHNA and CDR2 YNFKEQ. The CDR3 runs to 16 residues. With 2 bases clipped from V and 2 bases from J, the junction kept 5 bases outside the gene matches. CDR3 DNA: TGTGCCAGCAGCCAACGGGGACAGTCCAACACCGGGGAGCTGTTTTTT. Protein sequence: CASSQRGQSNTGELFF.

The V and J genes are TRBV2 and TRBJ2-7; 12 bases match TRBD2. V lost 6 bases to trimming and J lost 1 base; unmatched junction nucleotides: 16. This CDR3 contains 19 residues. Germline lookup yields CDR1 SNHLY and CDR2 FYNNEI. CDR3: CASRSGQSSGRVLSYEQYF. In DNA form, the CDR3 reads TGTGCCAGCAGATCGGGACAGTCTAGCGGGAGGGTATTGTCCTACGAGCAGTACTTC.

V and J are TRBV6-5 and TRBJ1-1, with D possibly TRBD1 on 5 matching bases. CDR1 is MNHEY, CDR2 SVGAGI, per germline. Trimming pared 0 bases from V and 1 base from J, leaving 9 bases between. The CDR3 runs to 15 residues. The CDR3 DNA sequence: TGTGCCAGCAGTTACTCAGGGCAGGGGAACACTGAAGCTTTCTTT. Translation: CASSYSGQGNTEAFF.

The chain couples TRBV30 to TRBJ2-2; 12 nucleotides line up with TRBD2. Losses at the gene ends were 0 bases for V and 4 bases for J; bases not matched to a gene: 6. Germline V gene lookup returns CDR1 GTSNPN and CDR2 SVGIG (reference sequence). This CDR3 has 17 residues. As DNA, the CDR3 is TGTGCCTGGAGTGTAGCTAGCGGGAGGGCCCGCACCGGGGAGCTGTTTTTT. Translating it yields CAWSVASGRARTGELFF.

This clone appeared once. V and J are TRBV7-2 and TRBJ1-2; D perhaps matches TRBD1 (6 bases). Trimming pared 4 bases from V and 3 bases from J, leaving 12 bases between. There are 14 residues in the CDR3. Germline CDR1 SGHTA, CDR2 FQGNSA. The CDR3 DNA reads as TGTGCCAGCAGCTCCTCACAGGGCTACTATGGCTACACCTTC. Translated: CASSSSQGYYGYTF.

The chain employs TRBV19 and TRBJ2-3, with 8 bases matching TRBD2. V trimming: 5 bases; J trimming: 4 bases; junction bases outside the gene matches: 8. The CDR3 is 15 residues long. Germline lookup yields CDR1 LNHDA and CDR2 SQIVND (reference sequence). The chain's CDR3 is CASSLGLVLSDTQYF. CDR3 DNA: TGTGCCAGTAGTCTGGGACTAGTGTTGTCAGATACGCAGTATTTT.

The chain has TRBV25-1 and TRBJ2-2; D gene unclear. Germline values: CDR1 MGHDK, CDR2 SYGVNS. The CDR3 extends over 13 amino acids. The ends were cut back, 4 bases at V and 1 base at J, with 4 bases in the middle. The CDR3 loop is CASSVGNTGELFF. CDR3 bases: TGTGCCAGCAGTGTCGGGAACACCGGGGAGCTGTTTTTT. The full variable domain, its missing parts supplied by reference TRBV25-1 and TRBJ2-2, is EADIYQTPRYLVIGTGKKITLECSQTMGHDKMYWYQQDPGMELHLIHYSYGVNSTEKGDLSSESTVSRIRTEHFPLTLESARPSHTSQYLCASSVGNTGELFFGEGSRLTVL.

The V call is TRBV27, the J call TRBJ2-2; 15 bases agree with TRBD2. Germline CDR1 MNHEY, CDR2 SMNVEV (reference sequence). With V trimmed by 5 bases and J by 4 bases, 11 bases remained unmatched. CDR3 length equals 19 residues. CDR3 protein: CASSRRGLAGGPGTGELFF. DNA for the CDR3: TGTGCCAGCAGTCGACGCGGACTAGCGGGAGGGCCCGGCACCGGGGAGCTGTTTTTT.

This chain links TRBV15 with TRBJ1-1; 7 nucleotides match TRBD1. The CDR3 spans 13 residues. Germline CDR1 and CDR2: LNHNV and YYDKDF (reference sequence). V shed 4 bases and J 11 bases; nucleotides not matched to a gene: 10. CDR3 DNA: TGTGCCACCAGCAAGATCAAGCAGGGGGAGGCTTTCTTT. Its protein is CATSKIKQGEAFF.

This chain connects TRBV7-2 to TRBJ1-5, with no clear D. CDR1 is SGHTA, CDR2 FQGNSA, per germline. Trimming took off 3 bases at V and 5 bases at J, with 14 bases between the two ends. This CDR3 contains 15 residues. The CDR3 DNA follows: TGTGCCAGCAGCTTCCTGCGGCTGACTCATCAGCCCCAGCATTTT. It codes for CASSFLRLTHQPQHF.

A single count supports this clone. The chain uses TRBV11-2 and TRBJ2-5; D is uncertain. The CDR3 runs 11 residues. Germline V gene sequence: CDR1 SGHAT, CDR2 FQNNGV. Trimming stripped 5 bases from V and 2 bases from J, with 3 bases between. CDR3: CASSQQETQYF. CDR3 DNA: TGTGCCAGCAGCCAACAAGAGACCCAGTACTTC.

The rearrangement uses TRBV30 and TRBJ1-6; D may be TRBD1 (6 bases). The CDR3 sequence is 15 residues long. Trimming stripped 3 bases from V and 3 bases from J, with 12 bases between. From germline, CDR1 is GTSNPN and CDR2 SVGIG (reference sequence). Here the CDR3 reads CAWSVATGYNSPLHF. In nucleotides, the CDR3 is TGTGCCTGGAGCGTGGCGACAGGCTATAATTCACCCCTCCACTTT.